The 19 T cell receptor beta chains given below trace back to one sample, sequenced in a study of blood T cell repertoires in COVID-19. Profiled with immunoSEQ multiplex PCR; TCRdb holds only in-frame clones, not every one. Of 310,000 or so clones listed, approximately 88% were seen once; the top ten hold roughly 6.2%. The source material was PBMCs or T cells enriched from blood (not recorded which). These receptors all stem from a woman aged 40 to 50 who had recovered from COVID-19.

The rearrangement links TRBV6-2 or TRBV6-3 to TRBJ2-3; 8 bases are shared with TRBD2. The CDR3 has 16 residues. V was clipped by 0 bases and J by 5 bases; unmatched bases: 7. The germline V gene has CDR1 MNHEY and CDR2 SVGEGT. The CDR3 sequence: CASSYSEREWKDTQYF. CDR3 sequence (DNA): TGTGCCAGCAGTTACTCGGAGCGGGAGTGGAAAGATACGCAGTATTTT.

The chain employs TRBV2 and TRBJ1-1; TRBD1 is a possible D gene (6 bases). CDR1 and CDR2 from the germline V gene are SNHLY and FYNNEI. The CDR3 runs 15 residues. Trimming took off 4 bases at V and 2 bases at J, with 14 bases between the two ends. The CDR3 spells CASSARVGTNTEAFF. CDR3 bases: TGTGCCAGCAGTGCCAGGGTCGGGACAAACACTGAAGCTTTCTTT.

The DNA of the CDR3 is TGTGCCTGGACCGGGACTAGCATCTTGTATGAGCAGTTCTTC. Translation: CAWTGTSILYEQFF. The chain uses TRBV30 and TRBJ2-1, with TRBD2 matching over 9 bases. Unmatched junction bases numbered 9, after V lost 4 bases and J lost 8 bases. CDR3 length: 14 residues. CDR1 and CDR2 from the germline V gene are GTSNPN and SVGIG (reference sequence).

This clone ranks as medium-sized. DNA of the CDR3: TGTGCCAGCAGCGGAGAAAGCCGTAACACCATATATTTT. Protein product: CASSGESRNTIYF. The rearrangement uses TRBV5-4 and TRBJ1-3, with D unresolved. V lost 4 bases to trimming and J lost 7 bases, with 12 bases between them. Germline CDR1 SGHNT, CDR2 YYREEE (reference sequence). This CDR3 contains 13 residues.

CDR3 in DNA: TGCGCCAGCAGCCATGACCAAACTAGTTCGTCCTACAATGAGCAGTTCTTC. This gives the protein CASSHDQTSSSYNEQFF. The chain joins TRBV4-1 to TRBJ2-1; tentative D call: TRBD2 (5 bases). The CDR3 runs 17 residues. Per germline, CDR1 MGHRA and CDR2 YSYEKL. Deletions cut 3 bases from V and 1 base from J, with 16 bases between.

The chain links TRBV27 to TRBJ2-7; TRBD2 aligns across 11 bases. Trimming at V came to 6 bases and at J to 4 bases, leaving 5 bases not matched to a gene. This CDR3 has 14 residues. Germline V gene sequence: CDR1 MNHEY, CDR2 SMNVEV (reference sequence). The CDR3 here is CASRTGLAAYEQYF. The CDR3 bases are TGTGCCAGCAGGACGGGACTAGCGGCGTACGAGCAGTACTTC.

V and J are TRBV2 and TRBJ2-1; D may be TRBD2 (5 bases). Germline assignment: CDR1 SNHLY and CDR2 FYNNEI. Deletions cut 8 bases from V and 3 bases from J, with 8 bases between. This CDR3 is 12 amino acids long. The DNA for the CDR3 is TGTGCCAGCGACCGGGACTACAATGAGCAGTTCTTC. Amino acid sequence: CASDRDYNEQFF.

A single count supports this clone. The chain is built from TRBV6-2 or TRBV6-3 and TRBJ1-4; no definite D call. V was pared by 0 bases and J by 3 bases, with 11 bases between. The CDR3 has 16 residues. Germline CDR1 reads MNHEY; CDR2 reads SVGEGT. This CDR3 is CASSYSIRRPNEKLFF. Here the CDR3 DNA reads TGTGCCAGCAGTTACTCGATCAGGCGTCCTAATGAAAAACTGTTTTTT.

The chain combines TRBV7-3 with TRBJ2-5; D is undetermined. Germline V gives CDR1 SGHTA, CDR2 FQGTGA. V was pared by 0 bases and J by 5 bases, with 10 bases between. CDR3 length equals 14 residues. CDR3 sequence (DNA): TGTGCCAGCAGCTTAACACCGGTCGGGGAGACCCAGTACTTC. Translation: CASSLTPVGETQYF.

This clone was observed once. V gene TRBV6-2 or TRBV6-3 combines with J gene TRBJ2-1; 9 bases align to TRBD1. In germline, CDR1 is MNHEY, CDR2 SVGEGT. This CDR3 region has 15 residues. Germline trimming cut 2 bases from V and 6 bases from J; bases unmatched to any gene: 5. For the CDR3, the DNA is TGTGCCAGCAGTTACCGGGACAGGGCCCTCAATGAGCAGTTCTTC. It codes for CASSYRDRALNEQFF.

This chain joins TRBV24-1 and TRBJ2-3; TRBD2 agrees at 9 bases. CDR3 size: 18 residues. The germline V gene encodes CDR1 KGHDR and CDR2 SFDVKD. V shed 2 bases and J 2 bases; nucleotides not matched to a gene: 10. The CDR3 DNA reads TGTGCCACCAGTGATTCACCGGGCCTAGCGGGGCCCACAGATACGCAGTATTTT. Translated: CATSDSPGLAGPTDTQYF.

This clone was seen more than once but under ten times. The V call is TRBV27, the J call TRBJ1-5; D may be TRBD1 (6 bases). Trimming left V 6 bases short and J 1 base short, with 13 bases between. The CDR3 is 15 amino acids. Germline V gives CDR1 MNHEY, CDR2 SMNVEV (reference sequence). The CDR3 coding sequence is TGTGCCAGCAGCCACAGGGTCGGGAGCAATCAGCCCCAGCATTTT. Encoded protein: CASSHRVGSNQPQHF.

This chain connects TRBV6-5 to TRBJ1-1, with D possibly matching TRBD1 (5 bases). The CDR3 contains 12 residues. The V gene's germline CDR1 is MNHEY and CDR2 SVGAGI. With 8 bases removed from V and 4 bases from J, the gap between germline ends came to 11 bases. CDR3 protein: CASATGGTEAFF. As DNA, the CDR3 is TGTGCCAGCGCAACGGGGGGCACTGAAGCTTTCTTT.

The chain recombines TRBV7-6 with TRBJ2-2; 7 bases agree with TRBD2. V was clipped by 5 bases and J by 6 bases; unmatched bases: 12. CDR1 SGHVS and CDR2 FNYEAQ come from the germline V gene. CDR3 length equals 16 residues. The CDR3 here is CASSISAGLVAGELFF. The CDR3 DNA reads as TGTGCCAGCAGCATATCAGCGGGATTGGTAGCCGGGGAGCTGTTTTTT.

The CDR3 is CASSKGTVSNQPQHF. In DNA, the CDR3 is TGTGCCAGTAGTAAAGGGACAGTCAGCAATCAGCCCCAGCATTTT. This sequence joins TRBV19 and TRBJ1-5; 7 positions agree with TRBD1. The J segment lost 1 base and the V segment lost 4 bases, leaving 4 bases of the junction unmatched. The CDR3 has 15 amino acids. Germline CDR1 and CDR2: LNHDA and SQIVND (reference sequence).

The chain combines TRBV2 with TRBJ2-1, with 8 bases matching TRBD2. CDR1 and CDR2 from the germline V gene are SNHLY and FYNNEI. The CDR3 contains 18 residues. With V trimmed by 6 bases and J by 0 bases, 13 bases remained unmatched. CDR3 protein: CASSTLADDIRSYNEQFF. CDR3 in DNA: TGTGCCAGCAGCACACTAGCGGACGACATACGCTCCTACAATGAGCAGTTCTTC.

The J gene is TRBJ2-7, the V gene TRBV6-5, with 8 bases lining up with TRBD2. CDR1 and CDR2 (germline): MNHEY, SVGAGI. V shed 6 bases, J shed 2 bases, and the junction held 6 bases outside the gene matches. This CDR3 comprises 14 residues. CDR3: CASRKTSAPYEQYF. In DNA form, the CDR3 reads TGTGCCAGCAGAAAGACTAGCGCCCCCTACGAGCAGTACTTC.

The chain recombines TRBV19 with TRBJ1-2, with no clear D. Trimming stripped 3 bases from V and 2 bases from J, with 13 bases between. Germline CDR1 and CDR2: LNHDA and SQIVND (reference sequence). The CDR3 loop spans 15 amino acids. The CDR3 here is CASSISQALNYGYTF. For the CDR3, the DNA is TGTGCCAGTAGTATTAGTCAAGCCCTGAACTATGGCTACACCTTC.

The V and J genes are TRBV12-3 or TRBV12-4 and TRBJ1-1; D unclear. The CDR3 covers 13 residues. V was clipped by 6 bases and J by 0 bases, with 8 bases between them. The CDR3 nucleotides are TGTGCCAGCAGCCGTACTATGAACACTGAAGCTTTCTTT. Protein sequence: CASSRTMNTEAFF.